Here is one TCR beta chain with its context. The sample is drawn from a study of blood T cells in healthy people across ages. The CDR3 has 19 amino acids. The germline CDR1 and CDR2 sequences are SGHTA and FQGNSA. V dropped 4 bases and J dropped 4 bases, with 23 bases sitting between them. Using a J-beta primer mix together with a sample-barcoded 5' primer, a second PCR was run for roughly 6 to 12 cycles. One entry per CDR3 protein results from TCRdb running MiXCR on the 5' RACE reads. The sample shows about 1,500,000 distinct CDR3 sequences, 28% of them seen only once. The chain uses TRBV7-2 and TRBJ2-6, with D unclear. The sequence was obtained from a woman aged 25 to 39 in good health. The sample was blood. CDR3 sequence reads: CASSYTRATRRSGANVLTF. CDR3 DNA: TGTGCCAGCAGCTATACACGGGCTACACGAAGGTCCGGGGCCAACGTCCTGACTTTC. Filled out from reference TRBV7-2 and TRBJ2-6, the complete variable domain reads GAGVSQSPSNKVTEKGKDVELRCDPISGHTALYWYRQSLGQGLEFLIYFQGNSAPDKSGLPSDRFSAERTGGSVSTLTIQRTQQEDSAVYLCASSYTRATRRSGANVLTFGAGSRLTVL.